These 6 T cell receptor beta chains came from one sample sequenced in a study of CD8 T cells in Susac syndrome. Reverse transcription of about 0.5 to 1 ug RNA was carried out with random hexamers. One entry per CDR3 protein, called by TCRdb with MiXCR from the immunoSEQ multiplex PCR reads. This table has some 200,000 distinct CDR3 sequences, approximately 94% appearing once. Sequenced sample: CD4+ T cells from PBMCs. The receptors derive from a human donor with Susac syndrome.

The CDR3 sequence: CASRDGGAGEYEQYF. Here the CDR3 DNA reads TGTGCCAGCAGGGATGGCGGGGCGGGGGAATACGAGCAGTACTTC. J is TRBJ2-7 and V is TRBV27, with 7 bases aligning to TRBD2. Unmatched junction bases numbered 12, after V lost 6 bases and J lost 4 bases. CDR1 is MNHEY and CDR2 is SMNVEV in the germline V gene (reference sequence). CDR3 length equals 15 residues.

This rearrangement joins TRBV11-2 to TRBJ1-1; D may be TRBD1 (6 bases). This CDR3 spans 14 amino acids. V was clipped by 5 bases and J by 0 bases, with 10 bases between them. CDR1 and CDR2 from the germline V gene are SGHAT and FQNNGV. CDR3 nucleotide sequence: TGTGCCAGCAGCGAACAGGGTATGAACACTGAAGCTTTCTTT. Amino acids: CASSEQGMNTEAFF.

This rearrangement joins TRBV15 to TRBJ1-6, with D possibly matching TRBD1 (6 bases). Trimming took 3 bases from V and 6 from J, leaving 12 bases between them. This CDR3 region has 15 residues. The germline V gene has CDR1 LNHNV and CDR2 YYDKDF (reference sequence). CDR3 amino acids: CATSSRRGSNSPLHF. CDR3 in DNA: TGTGCCACCAGCAGCCGCAGGGGTTCTAATTCACCCCTCCACTTT.

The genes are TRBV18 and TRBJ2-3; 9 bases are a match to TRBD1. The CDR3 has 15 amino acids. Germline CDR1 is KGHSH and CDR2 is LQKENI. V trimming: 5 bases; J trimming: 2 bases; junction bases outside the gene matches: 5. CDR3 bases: TGTGCCAGCTCAGTAGACAGGGGGTACACAGATACGCAGTATTTT. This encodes CASSVDRGYTDTQYF.

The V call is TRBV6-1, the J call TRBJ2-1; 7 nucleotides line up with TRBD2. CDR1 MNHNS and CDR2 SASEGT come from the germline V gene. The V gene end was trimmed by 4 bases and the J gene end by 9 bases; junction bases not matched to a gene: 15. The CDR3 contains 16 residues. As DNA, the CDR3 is TGTGCCAGCAGTGTGGTATCGGCGGGGGACCTCGGTGAGCAGTTCTTC. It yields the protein CASSVVSAGDLGEQFF.

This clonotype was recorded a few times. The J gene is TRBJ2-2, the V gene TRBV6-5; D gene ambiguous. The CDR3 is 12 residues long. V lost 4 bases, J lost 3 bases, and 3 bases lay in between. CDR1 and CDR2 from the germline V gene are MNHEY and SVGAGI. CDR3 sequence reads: CASSLDTGELFF. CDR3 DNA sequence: TGTGCCAGCAGTTTGGACACCGGGGAGCTGTTTTTT.